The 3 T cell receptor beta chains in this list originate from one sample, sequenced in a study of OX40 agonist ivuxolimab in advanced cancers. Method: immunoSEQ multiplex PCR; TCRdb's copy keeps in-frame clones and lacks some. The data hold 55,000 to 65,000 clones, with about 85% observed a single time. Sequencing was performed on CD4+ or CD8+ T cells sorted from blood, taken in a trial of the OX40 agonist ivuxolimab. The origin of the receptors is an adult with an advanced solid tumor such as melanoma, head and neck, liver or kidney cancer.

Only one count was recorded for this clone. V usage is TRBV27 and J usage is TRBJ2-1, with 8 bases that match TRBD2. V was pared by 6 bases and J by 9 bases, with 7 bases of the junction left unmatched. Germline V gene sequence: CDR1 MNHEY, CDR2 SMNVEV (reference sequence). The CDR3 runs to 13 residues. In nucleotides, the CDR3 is TGTGCCAGCAGACTAGCGGAGGGGGGTGAGCAGTTCTTC. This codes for CASRLAEGGEQFF.

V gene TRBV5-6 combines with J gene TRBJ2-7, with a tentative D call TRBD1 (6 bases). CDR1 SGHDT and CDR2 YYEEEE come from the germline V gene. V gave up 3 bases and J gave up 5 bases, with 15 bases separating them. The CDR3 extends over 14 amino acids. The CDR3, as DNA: TGTGCCAGCAGCTGGGGTCAGGGGTTCGACGAGCAGTACTTC. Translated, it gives CASSWGQGFDEQYF.

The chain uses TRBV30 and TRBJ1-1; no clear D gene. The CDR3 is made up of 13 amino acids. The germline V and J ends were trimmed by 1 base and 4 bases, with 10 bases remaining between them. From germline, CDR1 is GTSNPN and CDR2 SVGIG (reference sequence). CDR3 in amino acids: CAWSEIWGTEAFF. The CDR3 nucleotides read TGTGCCTGGAGTGAGATATGGGGCACTGAAGCTTTCTTT. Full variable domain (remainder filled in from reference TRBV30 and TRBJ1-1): SQTIHQWPATLVQPVGSPLSLECTVEGTSNPNLYWYRQAAGRGLQLLFYSVGIGQISSEVPQNLSASRPQDRQFILSSKKLLLSDSGFYLCAWSEIWGTEAFFGQGTRLTVV.